The next 14 T cell receptor beta chains were all read from a single sample in a study of siplizumab effects on memory and regulatory T cells. TCRdb's table, derived via immunoSEQ multiplex PCR, lists solely in-frame clones and lacks some. The sample records more than 85,000 clones, around 90% being singletons. Source material: CD4+ T cells sorted from blood. The receptors were sampled from a human donor in good health.

The chain couples TRBV7-9 to TRBJ2-1, with 12 bases identical to TRBD2. Germline V gene sequence: CDR1 SEHNR, CDR2 FQNEAQ (reference sequence). The CDR3 extends over 15 amino acids. The V segment lost 7 bases and the J segment 6 bases; nucleotides outside the gene matches: 7. CDR3 loop: CASNPASGRANEQFF. The CDR3 nucleotides are TGTGCCAGCAACCCCGCTAGCGGGAGGGCCAATGAGCAGTTCTTC.

V and J are TRBV9 and TRBJ1-2; TRBD1 might be the D (5 bases). Between the trimmed V and J ends, which lost 4 bases and 4 bases, there was a span of 11 bases. This CDR3 contains 13 residues. CDR1 is SGDLS, CDR2 YYNGEE, per germline. The DNA of the CDR3 is TGTGCCAGCAGCAGCACAGGCGCCTATGGCTACACCTTC. Translating it yields CASSSTGAYGYTF.

This rearrangement joins TRBV13 to TRBJ2-2; D unclear. This CDR3 spans 14 amino acids. The V end lost 4 bases, the J end lost 5 bases, and 11 bases lay between the germline ends. The germline V gene has CDR1 PRHDT and CDR2 FYEKMQ (reference sequence). The DNA of the CDR3 is TGTGCCAGCAGCTCCCTTAGAGGAACCGGGGAGCTGTTTTTT. It is translated as CASSSLRGTGELFF.

The rearrangement links TRBV7-3 to TRBJ1-2; TRBD1 matches 7 bases. CDR3 length: 13 amino acids. V gave up 8 bases and J gave up 8 bases; unmatched junction bases: 11. Germline V lookup: CDR1 SGHTA, CDR2 FQGTGA. CDR3 loop: CASSRGQGDGYTF. The DNA for the CDR3 is TGTGCCAGCTCCCGGGGGCAGGGGGACGGCTACACCTTC.

The rearrangement links TRBV9 to TRBJ1-3; D unclear. In germline, CDR1 is SGDLS, CDR2 YYNGEE. V was pared by 3 bases and J by 4 bases, with 8 bases between. This CDR3 spans 13 amino acids. The CDR3 DNA follows: TGTGCCAGCAGCGACACATACGGAAACACCATATATTTT. Its protein product is CASSDTYGNTIYF.

The chain recombines TRBV4-2 with TRBJ2-3; D gene unclear. V was clipped by 5 bases and J by 3 bases, with 9 bases between them. Germline V gene data show CDR1 as LGHNA and CDR2 as YNFKEQ. The CDR3 covers 13 residues. DNA of the CDR3: TGTGCCAGCAGCTTATATTTAACAGATACGCAGTATTTT. It translates to CASSLYLTDTQYF.

The chain couples TRBV10-1 to TRBJ1-2, with D perhaps matching TRBD1 (5 bases). The CDR3 loop spans 15 amino acids. V was trimmed by 3 bases and J by 2 bases, leaving 13 bases between them. Germline CDR1 WNHNN, CDR2 SYGVQD (reference sequence). Here the CDR3 DNA reads TGCGCCAGCAGTGAAGGAAAAGGGGTCAACTATGGCTACACCTTC. Protein product: CASSEGKGVNYGYTF.

The V and J genes are TRBV7-2 and TRBJ1-5; tentative D call: TRBD1 (5 bases). Germline CDR1 is SGHTA and CDR2 is FQGNSA. Trimming took 1 base from V and 7 from J, leaving 14 bases between them. The CDR3 is made up of 15 amino acids. The CDR3 nucleotides are TGTGCCAGCAGCTTAGTCGGGGCCGTTGGGCAGCCCCAGCATTTT. This translates into CASSLVGAVGQPQHF.

The chain combines TRBV9 with TRBJ1-2; D perhaps matches TRBD1 (6 bases). The CDR3 loop spans 15 amino acids. V shed 0 bases and J shed 4 bases, with 13 bases lying between them. Germline CDR1 reads SGDLS; CDR2 reads YYNGEE. CDR3 in amino acids: CASSVGGRGFYGYTF. DNA of the CDR3: TGTGCCAGCAGCGTAGGGGGCAGGGGTTTCTATGGCTACACCTTC.

The chain uses TRBV6-5 and TRBJ1-2; maybe TRBD1 (6 bases). Germline V gene lookup returns CDR1 MNHEY and CDR2 SVGAGI. This CDR3 has 13 residues. V was trimmed by 6 bases and J by 2 bases, leaving 10 bases between them. The CDR3 here is CASRVDRNYGYTF. CDR3 in DNA: TGTGCCAGCAGAGTCGACAGGAACTATGGCTACACCTTC.

The chain couples TRBV27 to TRBJ2-7; 10 bases are a match to TRBD1. CDR1 MNHEY and CDR2 SMNVEV come from the germline V gene (reference sequence). Germline trimming cut 6 bases from V and 2 bases from J; bases unmatched to any gene: 7. This CDR3 comprises 15 residues. The CDR3, as DNA: TGTGCCAGCAGGCACGGGACAGGGGCGACCTACGAGCAGTACTTC. The encoded protein is CASRHGTGATYEQYF.

This chain joins TRBV7-2 and TRBJ2-2, with D unresolved. Trimming shortened V by 1 base and J by 1 base, and 4 bases separated the two germline ends. The length of the CDR3 is 14 residues. Germline CDR1 is SGHTA and CDR2 is FQGNSA. The CDR3 DNA reads TGTGCCAGCAGCTTAGACATGAACACCGGGGAGCTGTTTTTT. It codes for CASSLDMNTGELFF.

The chain is built from TRBV7-9 and TRBJ1-2; a possible D gene is TRBD1 (6 bases). CDR1 and CDR2 from the germline V gene are SEHNR and FQNEAQ (reference sequence). The V end lost 0 bases, the J end lost 7 bases, and 15 bases lay between the germline ends. This CDR3 region has 15 residues. CDR3 amino acids: CASSLANLGAGGYTF. The CDR3 nucleotides are TGTGCCAGCAGCTTAGCGAACTTGGGGGCTGGTGGCTACACCTTC.

The chain carries TRBV19 and TRBJ1-3; no firm D call. The J call may not be correct, given that the DNA end is closer to TRBJ2-2. The CDR3 spans 14 residues. Germline CDR1 reads LNHDA; CDR2 reads SQIVND (reference sequence). CDR3: CASSSRRFTGELFF. In DNA form, the CDR3 reads TGTGCCAGTAGTTCACGTCGTTTCACCGGGGAGCTGTTTTTT.